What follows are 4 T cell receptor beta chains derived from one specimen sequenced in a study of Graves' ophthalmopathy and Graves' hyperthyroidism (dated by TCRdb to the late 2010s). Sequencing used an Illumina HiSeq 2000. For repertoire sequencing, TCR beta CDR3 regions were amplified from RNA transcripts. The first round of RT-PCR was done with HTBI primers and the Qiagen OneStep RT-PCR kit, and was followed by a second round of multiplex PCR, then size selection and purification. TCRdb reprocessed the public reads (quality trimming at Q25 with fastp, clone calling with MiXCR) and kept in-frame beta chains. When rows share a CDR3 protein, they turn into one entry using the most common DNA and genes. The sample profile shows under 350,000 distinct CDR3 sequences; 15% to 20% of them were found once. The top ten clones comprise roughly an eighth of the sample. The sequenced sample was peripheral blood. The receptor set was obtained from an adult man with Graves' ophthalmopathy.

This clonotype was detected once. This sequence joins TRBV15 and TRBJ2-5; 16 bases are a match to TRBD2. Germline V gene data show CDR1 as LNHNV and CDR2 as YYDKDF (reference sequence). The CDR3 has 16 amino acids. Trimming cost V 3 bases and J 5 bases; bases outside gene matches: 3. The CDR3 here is CATSSQGLAGGETQYF. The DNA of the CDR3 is TGTGCCACCAGCAGTCAGGGACTAGCGGGAGGGGAGACCCAGTACTTC.

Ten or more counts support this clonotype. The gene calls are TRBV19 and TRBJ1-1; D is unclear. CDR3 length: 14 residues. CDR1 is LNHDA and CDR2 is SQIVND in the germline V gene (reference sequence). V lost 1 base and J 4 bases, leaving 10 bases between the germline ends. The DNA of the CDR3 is TGTGCCAGTAGTATAGCCGGCAGGCGCACTGAAGCTTTCTTT. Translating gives CASSIAGRRTEAFF.

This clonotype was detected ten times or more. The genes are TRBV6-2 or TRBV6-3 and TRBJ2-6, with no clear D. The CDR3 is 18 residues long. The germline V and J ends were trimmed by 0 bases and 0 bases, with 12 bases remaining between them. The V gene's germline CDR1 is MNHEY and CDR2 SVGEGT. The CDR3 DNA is TGTGCCAGCAGTTACTCGGGGTACAGACTCTCTGGGGCCAACGTCCTGACTTTC. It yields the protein CASSYSGYRLSGANVLTF.

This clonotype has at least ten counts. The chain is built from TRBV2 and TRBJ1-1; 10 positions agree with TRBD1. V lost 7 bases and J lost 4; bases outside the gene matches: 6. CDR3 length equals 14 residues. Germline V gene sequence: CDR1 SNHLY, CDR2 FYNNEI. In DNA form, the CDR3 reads TGTGCCAGCAATACCGGGACAGGGGCCACTGAAGCTTTCTTT. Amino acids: CASNTGTGATEAFF.